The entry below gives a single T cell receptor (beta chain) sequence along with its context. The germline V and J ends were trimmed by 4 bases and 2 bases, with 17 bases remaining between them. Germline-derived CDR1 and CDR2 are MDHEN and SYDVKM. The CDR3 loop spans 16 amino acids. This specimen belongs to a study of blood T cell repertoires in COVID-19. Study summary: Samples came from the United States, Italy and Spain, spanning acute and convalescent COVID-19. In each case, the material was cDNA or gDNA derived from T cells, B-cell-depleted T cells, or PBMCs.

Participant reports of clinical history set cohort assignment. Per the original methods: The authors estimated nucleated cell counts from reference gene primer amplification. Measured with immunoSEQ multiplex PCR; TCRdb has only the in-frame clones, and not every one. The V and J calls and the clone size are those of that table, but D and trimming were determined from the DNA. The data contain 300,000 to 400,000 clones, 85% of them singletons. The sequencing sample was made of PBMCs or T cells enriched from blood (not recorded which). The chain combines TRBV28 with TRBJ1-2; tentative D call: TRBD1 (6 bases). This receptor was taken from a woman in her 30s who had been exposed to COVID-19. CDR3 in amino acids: CASSSPTGSRNYGYTF. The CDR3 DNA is TGTGCCAGCAGTTCCCCCACAGGGAGTAGGAACTATGGCTACACCTTC.